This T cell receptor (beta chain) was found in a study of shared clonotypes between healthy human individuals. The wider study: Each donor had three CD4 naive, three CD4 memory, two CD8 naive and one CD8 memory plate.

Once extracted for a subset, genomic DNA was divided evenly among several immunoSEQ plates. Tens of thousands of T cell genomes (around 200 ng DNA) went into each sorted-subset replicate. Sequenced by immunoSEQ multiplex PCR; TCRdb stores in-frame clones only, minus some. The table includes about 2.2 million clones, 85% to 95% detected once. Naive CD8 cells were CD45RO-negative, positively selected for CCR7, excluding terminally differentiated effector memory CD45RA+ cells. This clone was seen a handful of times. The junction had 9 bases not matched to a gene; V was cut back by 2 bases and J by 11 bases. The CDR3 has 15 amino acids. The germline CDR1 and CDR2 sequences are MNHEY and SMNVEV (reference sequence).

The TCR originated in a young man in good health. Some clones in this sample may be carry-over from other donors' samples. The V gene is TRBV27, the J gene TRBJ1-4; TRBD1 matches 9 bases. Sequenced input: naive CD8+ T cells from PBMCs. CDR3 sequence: CASSLGTGGRKKLFF. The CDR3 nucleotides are TGTGCCAGCAGTTTAGGTACAGGGGGCAGGAAGAAACTGTTTTTT.